Here is one T cell receptor beta chain with its context. This sample stems from a study of blood T cell repertoires in COVID-19. Authors' processing steps: Estimates of nucleated cell counts were drawn from the amplification of reference gene primers. Assay: immunoSEQ multiplex PCR; the TCRdb copy retains only in-frame clones and omits some. V and J calls and clone size are those listed in that table; D and trimming were worked out from the DNA. The sample contains over 200,000 clones, about 90% of which appear only once. The CDR3 runs to 15 residues. Trimming at V came to 4 bases and at J to 4 bases, leaving 3 bases not matched to a gene. Germline assignment: CDR1 SGHTA and CDR2 FQGNSA.

Sequencing used peripheral blood. The chain employs TRBV7-2 and TRBJ2-5; 13 nucleotides align to TRBD2. The TCR originated in a man aged 18 to 29 with active or convalescent COVID-19. The CDR3 DNA reads TGTGCCAGCAGCTCCCGACTAGCGGGAGGAGAGACCCAGTACTTC. It is translated as CASSSRLAGGETQYF.